This note documents a single T cell receptor (beta chain) sequence. A clone one base away is much larger, so this may be a read error. Three rounds of nested PCR, following a modified ARM-PCR protocol, produced the TCRbeta library. TCRdb reprocessed the multiplex PCR reads via MiXCR and lists one record per CDR3 protein. The sample shows tens of thousands of distinct CDR3 sequences, approximately 73% of them seen only once. The data are from a study of tumor and adjacent non-tumor tissue in lung cancer. From germline, CDR1 is SGHRS and CDR2 YFSETQ. CDR3 length: 14 residues. RNA was extracted from bulk tissue without any cell sorting. The normal lung tissue was taken more than 3 cm from the tumor edge.

The V call is TRBV5-1, the J call TRBJ2-1; perhaps TRBD1 as D (5 bases). The specimen was distant non-tumor lung tissue. This TCR was sampled from a man in his 60s with non-small cell lung cancer. CDR3 residues: CASSRQLSYNDQFF. In nucleotides, the CDR3 is TGCGCCAGCAGTCGACAGTTGTCCTACAATGATCAGTTCTTC.